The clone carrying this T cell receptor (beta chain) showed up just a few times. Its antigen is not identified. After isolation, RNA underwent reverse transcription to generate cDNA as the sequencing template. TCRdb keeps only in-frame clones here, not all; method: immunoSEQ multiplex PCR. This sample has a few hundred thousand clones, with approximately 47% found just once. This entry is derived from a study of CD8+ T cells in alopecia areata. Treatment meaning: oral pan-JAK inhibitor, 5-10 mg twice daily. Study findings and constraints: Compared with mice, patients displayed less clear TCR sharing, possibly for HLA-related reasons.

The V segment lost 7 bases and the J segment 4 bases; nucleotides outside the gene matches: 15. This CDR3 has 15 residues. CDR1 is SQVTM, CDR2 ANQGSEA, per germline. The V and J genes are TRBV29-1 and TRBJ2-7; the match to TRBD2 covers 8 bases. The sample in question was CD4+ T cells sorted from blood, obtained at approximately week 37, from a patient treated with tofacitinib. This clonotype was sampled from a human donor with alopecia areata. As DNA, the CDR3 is TGCAGCGCCAAAACGTCGCGGGAGGCCGTTTACGAGCAGTACTTC. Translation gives CSAKTSREAVYEQYF.